The source of this T cell receptor (beta chain) is a study of cytomegalovirus exposure and HLA in healthy donors. In the study overall: T cells numbering around 170 million yielded some 100 million unique TCR beta sequences in an earlier analysis.

On this clone: Antigen specificity is unknown.

V shed 4 bases and J 3 bases; nucleotides not matched to a gene: 3. The CDR3 has 14 residues. With 60 Vbeta and 13 Jbeta primers, the PCR was carried out. The protocol was immunoSEQ multiplex PCR, while the TCRdb copy is restricted to in-frame clones and leaves out a portion. The sample carries 200,000 or so clones, around 79% recorded once. Study outcomes and limitations: Apart from CMV serostatus, no immune exposure information was available.

The receptor's source is a male donor in good health and CMV-seropositive. Specimen: PBMCs. The chain employs TRBV5-3 and TRBJ1-1, with 10 nucleotides matching TRBD1. TRBV5-3 is annotated as an ORF whose role is uncertain. CDR3 sequence reads: CARSPGQGHTEAFF. CDR3 nucleotides: TGTGCCAGAAGCCCGGGACAGGGGCACACTGAAGCTTTCTTT.